The TCR beta chain under discussion was sequenced for a study of shared clonotypes between healthy human individuals (TCRdb year 2020). General notes on the study: The cohort included three men and a couple of women between 18 and 49 years of age. For each donor, three plates each were used for CD4 naive and CD4 memory, two plates were used for CD8 naive, and one plate was used for CD8 memory. Blood TCR repertoires of five healthy adults were deeply sequenced to estimate repertoire size and the extent of clonotype sharing between individuals. Libraries were prepared and TCR repertoires were sequenced by different laboratories using diverse techniques, in order to increase sequencing depth and limit assay-specific biases. Per donor, leukapheresis produced somewhere between about 0.85 and 8.9 billion PBMCs.

The CDR3 runs 13 residues from the cysteine to the phenylalanine. CDR3 DNA is the only sequence kept; it has 39 bases, read in frame from the first base. CDR1 SGHRS and CDR2 YFSETQ were looked up in the germline V gene. V was cut back by 2 bases and J by 6 bases, leaving a gap of 8 bases between them. Results the study describes overall, beyond this receptor: Because the study included a small number of donors, the genetic and exposure-history diversity represented was limited. When a handful of donors were compared, the shared fraction of clonotypes was about 5.4% for naive CD4, 3.5% to 4% for naive CD8, roughly 2.3% for memory CD4, and about 0.36% for memory CD8. Estimated clonotype richness was generally larger for naive than for memory subsets. Rarefaction of sorted-subset datasets indicated incomplete sequencing despite the large sequencing depth. Sampling was restricted to blood, and TCR repertoires in tissues likely differ from the TCR repertoires found in blood. Pairwise subsampling indicated that sequencing depth was expected to affect the degree of clonotype sharing among donors. Compared with non-shared clonotypes, the clonotypes found in all four sorted-subset donors had higher generation probabilities.

Using the deep immunoSEQ assay, TCR CDR3 regions were amplified from genomic DNA by multiplex PCR. For each cell subset, the extracted genomic DNA was distributed evenly across all wells of several immunoSEQ 96-well plates, and each plate served as one replicate. For sorted subsets, 150 to 250 ng of genomic DNA, equivalent to about 30,000 T cell genomes, went into each replicate PCR. Purified libraries were measured with a Qubit 3.0 fluorometer, size-checked on a Bioanalyzer 2100, and measured again with the KAPA Library Quantification kit. Every immunoSEQ 96-well plate was sequenced on a separate single-read 150-cycle Illumina NextSeq 550 flow cell. The published analysis was carried out like this. Because only junctional sequences without quality scores were contained in the immunoSEQ output, filtering matching that applied to full-length reads could not be performed. Sequences were annotated with PyIR, a Python wrapper for IgBLAST v1.9, and V/J genes and CDR3 were assigned using IMGT germline references. Reads with weak V/J assignments (E-value above 1e-6), missing CDR3, stop codons, out-of-frame junctions, or ambiguous translated residues were removed. V3J clonotypes were defined as sequences sharing the same inferred V gene, J gene, and CDR3 amino acid sequence. Percentage overlap between repertoires was computed as shared unique clonotypes divided by the size of the smaller repertoire. Repertoire richness was assessed with RTK rarefaction, the Chao1 estimator, and Recon v2.1 estimates of unobserved clonotypes. OLGA was used to compute generation probabilities for all TCRbeta clonotypes that the gDNA method yielded from a handful of donors. The immuneACCESS repertoire file appears here via TCRdb, limited to in-frame rearrangements. These files lack a portion of the clones; in checked studies, under half of the deficit traces to unresolved V genes, and the cause of the others is not known. Clone size and the V and J calls come from that table; the DNA yielded D and trimming. For this sample there are under 2,500,000 clones; 95% appear just once. The ten largest make up roughly 0.13% of the sample.

The donors were healthy, HIV-negative adults who had no recently reported acute infections or vaccinations. All donors were Caucasian adults living in Nashville, Tennessee, USA. Magnetic negative selection was used to enrich CD4+ T cells, after which naive cells were positively selected on CD45RA and the negative fraction became the memory subset. After blood collection by leukapheresis, PBMCs were isolated using Ficoll-Histopaque density gradient centrifugation and then cryopreserved in the vapor phase of liquid nitrogen. Analytical flow cytometry was used to check the purity and quantity of each magnetically sorted T cell population. Genomic DNA was isolated from each sorted fraction and quantified by UV absorbance on a Nanodrop 2000c. Regarding this clone: The target of this receptor is not known. Qualities for individual bases were not recorded, and no much larger clone is one base off.

The sequence derives from a man between 18 and 29 years old in good health. The sequence links TRBV5-1 to TRBJ2-2; matching of 5 bases hints at TRBD1 as the D gene. Sequencing was carried out using naive CD4+ T cells sorted from blood. In light of the paper, this sample's cell subset or site label describes: CD45RA+ positively selected. The DNA sequence reads TGCGCCAGCAGCTTCGACAGTGCCGGGGAGCTGTTTTTT. Its translation reads: CASSFDSAGELFF. Reference TRBV5-1 and TRBJ2-2 proteins supply the regions before and after the CDR3; the full variable domain is: KAGVTQTPRYLIKTRGQQVTLSCSPISGHRSVSWYQQTPGQGLQFLFEYFSETQRNKGNFPGRFSGRQFSNSRSEMNVSTLELGDSALYLCASSFDSAGELFFGEGSRLTVL.